These 10 T cell receptor beta chains were sequenced from one sample in a study of shared clonotypes between healthy human individuals. Selected positively for CCR7 and CD45RO-negative, naive CD8 cells excluded terminally differentiated effector memory CD45RA+ cells. Profiling relied on immunoSEQ multiplex PCR, and the TCRdb table lists in-frame clones only, not all of them. There are fewer than 1 million clones in the sample; around 96% occur only once, and roughly 0.23% lies in the top ten. Sequenced sample: naive CD8+ T cells sorted from blood. The receptors stem from a young man in good health.

Comment on this clone: Additional DNA sequences in this sample encode the identical CDR3. The gene calls are TRBV27 and TRBJ2-7, with 8 bases that match TRBD2. The germline gives CDR1 MNHEY, CDR2 SMNVEV (reference sequence). This CDR3 has 15 residues. The V segment lost 4 bases and the J segment 1 base; nucleotides outside the gene matches: 6. The CDR3 bases are TGTGCCAGCAGTTATAGCGGGACTGGTTCCTACGAGCAGTACTTC. Amino acids: CASSYSGTGSYEQYF.

The chain uses TRBV4-1 and TRBJ2-1, with D possibly matching TRBD2 (6 bases). V was shortened by 5 bases and J by 4 bases, with 21 bases between the two germline ends. CDR3 length: 17 residues. Germline CDR1 and CDR2: MGHRA and YSYEKL. The CDR3 here is CASSSMDQLAPYNEQFF. The CDR3, as DNA: TGCGCCAGCAGCTCGATGGACCAACTAGCACCGTACAATGAGCAGTTCTTC.

The chain uses TRBV9 and TRBJ2-7; TRBD2 might be the D (5 bases). The V end lost 3 bases, the J end lost 2 bases, and 12 bases lay between the germline ends. CDR1 and CDR2 from the germline V gene are SGDLS and YYNGEE. The CDR3 is 14 residues long. The CDR3, as DNA: TGTGCCAGCAGCGAAGGTACTAGAACCTACGAGCAGTACTTC. This codes for CASSEGTRTYEQYF. The full variable domain, its missing parts supplied by reference TRBV9 and TRBJ2-7, is DSGVTQTPKHLITATGQRVTLRCSPRSGDLSVYWYQQSLDQGLQFLIQYYNGEERAKGNILERFSAQQFPDLHSELNLSSLELGDSALYFCASSEGTRTYEQYFGPGTRLTVT.

The chain carries TRBV11-2 and TRBJ2-7; D is possibly TRBD1 (7 bases). Between the trimmed V and J ends, which lost 0 bases and 5 bases, there was a span of 17 bases. This CDR3 region has 16 residues. In germline, CDR1 is SGHAT, CDR2 FQNNGV. CDR3 protein: CASSLDPETGRNEQYF. The CDR3 DNA sequence: TGTGCCAGCAGCTTAGATCCCGAGACAGGGAGGAACGAGCAGTACTTC.

This chain joins TRBV18 and TRBJ1-5; TRBD1 might be the D (5 bases). Germline V gives CDR1 KGHSH, CDR2 LQKENI. V was shortened by 2 bases and J by 7 bases, with 15 bases between the two germline ends. The CDR3 spans 15 residues. As DNA, the CDR3 is TGTGCCAGCTCACCAAGTCTGGGTTGGGACCAGCCCCAGCATTTT. It translates to CASSPSLGWDQPQHF.

V gene TRBV6-4 combines with J gene TRBJ1-1; D might be TRBD1 (5 bases). Germline-derived CDR1 and CDR2 are MRHNA and SNTAGT. The CDR3 has 16 amino acids. V shed 5 bases and J shed 1 base, with 17 bases lying between them. The CDR3 sequence is CASSRTLGTKNTEAFF. The CDR3 nucleotides read TGTGCCAGCAGTCGCACCCTCGGGACCAAGAACACTGAAGCTTTCTTT.

The CDR3 reads CASSLSGTARGYTF. The CDR3, as DNA: TGTGCCAGCAGCCTCAGCGGGACGGCGCGTGGCTACACCTTC. This chain uses TRBV11-2 with TRBJ1-2; D perhaps matches TRBD1 (5 bases). Trimming shortened V by 5 bases and J by 7 bases, and 17 bases separated the two germline ends. The germline gives CDR1 SGHAT, CDR2 FQNNGV. The CDR3 has 14 residues.

The V call is TRBV9, the J call TRBJ2-1; no reliable D call. In germline, CDR1 is SGDLS, CDR2 YYNGEE. The CDR3 spans 18 residues. Trimming stripped 0 bases from V and 1 base from J, with 17 bases between. The CDR3 DNA reads TGTGCCAGCAGCGTAGAAGGCGCCCGTTTGGGGTCCTACAATGAGCAGTTCTTC. As protein: CASSVEGARLGSYNEQFF.

The chain links TRBV6-1 to TRBJ1-5, with D hard to call. Germline V lookup: CDR1 MNHNS, CDR2 SASEGT. The CDR3 has 14 amino acids. V dropped 2 bases and J dropped 5 bases, with 10 bases sitting between them. The CDR3 bases are TGTGCCAGCAGTGAATTCGACACCCATCAGCCCCAGCATTTT. Translated: CASSEFDTHQPQHF.

With regard to this clone: The sample holds other DNA sequences that translate to the same CDR3. This rearrangement joins TRBV4-1 to TRBJ2-2; D ambiguous. Trimming cost V 1 base and J 5 bases, with 5 bases left between them. This CDR3 comprises 13 residues. Germline V gene sequence: CDR1 MGHRA, CDR2 YSYEKL. CDR3 sequence reads: CASSQVGTGELFF. The DNA for the CDR3 is TGCGCCAGCAGCCAAGTAGGGACCGGGGAGCTGTTTTTT.